This T cell receptor (beta chain) is drawn from a study of PD-1 blockade in mismatch repair-deficient tumors. V was pared by 1 base and J by 8 bases, with 10 bases of the junction left unmatched. The CDR3 loop spans 17 amino acids. The germline gives CDR1 SGHNT, CDR2 YENEEA. This sample's time point: identical roughly 11-day culture without peptide (control). This table comes from immunoSEQ multiplex PCR, and its TCRdb copy is limited to in-frame clones, with some not included. This sample has more than 13,000 clones; 65% to 90% occur once, and the top ten carry 10% to 12%. On this clone itself: Its antigen is currently unknown.

This TCR came from an adult with mismatch repair-deficient cancer. The V and J genes are TRBV11-3 and TRBJ2-1, with 11 bases aligning to TRBD2. Specimen: cells cultured in vitro, collected from a patient treated with pembrolizumab. The CDR3 spells CASSLGLAGGPRDEQFF. In DNA form, the CDR3 reads TGTGCCAGCAGCTTAGGGTTAGCGGGAGGGCCGAGAGATGAGCAGTTCTTC. Combining the CDR3 with reference TRBV11-3 and TRBJ2-1 gives the whole variable domain EAGVVQSPRYKIIEKKQPVAFWCNPISGHNTLYWYLQNLGQGPELLIRYENEEAVDDSQLPKDRFSAERLKGVDSTLKIQPAELGDSAVYLCASSLGLAGGPRDEQFFGPGTRLTVL.